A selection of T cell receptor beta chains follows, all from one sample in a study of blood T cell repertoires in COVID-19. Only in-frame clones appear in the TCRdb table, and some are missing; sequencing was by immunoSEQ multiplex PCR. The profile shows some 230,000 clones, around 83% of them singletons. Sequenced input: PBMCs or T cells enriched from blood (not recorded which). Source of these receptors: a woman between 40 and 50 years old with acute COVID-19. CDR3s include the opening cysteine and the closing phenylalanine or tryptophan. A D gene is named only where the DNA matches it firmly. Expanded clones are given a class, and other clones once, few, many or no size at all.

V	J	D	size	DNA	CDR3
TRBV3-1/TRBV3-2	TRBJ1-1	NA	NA	TGTGCCAGCAGCCAAGTCTTCGGGTACACTGAAGCTTTCTTT	CASSQVFGYTEAFF
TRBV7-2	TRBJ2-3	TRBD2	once	TGTGCCAGCAGCCACCGGACTAGCGTTACAGATACGCAGTATTTT	CASSHRTSVTDTQYF
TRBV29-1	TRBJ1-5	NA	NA	TGCAGCGTGTTGGAGGGAGGCAATCAGCCCCAGCATTTT	CSVLEGGNQPQHF
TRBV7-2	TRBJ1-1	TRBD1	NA	TGTGCCAGCAGCCACCCAGGGGGTAATCGAGCTTTCTTT	CASSHPGGNRAFF
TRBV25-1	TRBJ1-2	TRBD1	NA	TGTGCCAGCAGTAACGGACAGGGGGATTTCTATGGCTACACCTTC	CASSNGQGDFYGYTF
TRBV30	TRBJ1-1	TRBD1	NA	TGTGCCTGGAAACGGACAGGTGGGAGCATGAACACTGAAGCTTTCTTT	CAWKRTGGSMNTEAFF
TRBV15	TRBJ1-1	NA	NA	TGTGCCACCAGCAGAGTTCACAGTGAAGCTTTCTTT	CATSRVHSEAFF
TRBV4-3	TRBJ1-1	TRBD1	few	TGCGCCAGCAGCCAAGGGACAGGGGACAAACCTTTCTTT	CASSQGTGDKPFF
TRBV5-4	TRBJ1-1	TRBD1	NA	TGTGCCAGCAGTATGAAACAGGGGGGGAACACTGAAGCTTTCTTT	CASSMKQGGNTEAFF
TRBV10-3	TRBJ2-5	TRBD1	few	TGTGCCACCGAAGTGGACAGGGAAGAGACCCAGTACTTC	CATEVDREETQYF
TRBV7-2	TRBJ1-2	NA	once	TGTGCCAGCAGCTTAGGAAGCGGGACGTATGGCTACACCTTC	CASSLGSGTYGYTF
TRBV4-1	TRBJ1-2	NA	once	TGCGCCAGCAGCCAGGGGAGGGGGACATATGGCTACACCTTC	CASSQGRGTYGYTF
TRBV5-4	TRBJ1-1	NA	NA	TGTGCCAGCAGCCTGGGGGGCGGGGCAGTTTTCGGGTCTGAAGCTTTCTTT	CASSLGGGAVFGSEAFF
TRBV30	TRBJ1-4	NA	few	TGTGCCTCCTTACGCAAATCTCCCGGCGGGAGCGAGGGAGAAAAACTGTTTTTT	CASLRKSPGGSEGEKLFF
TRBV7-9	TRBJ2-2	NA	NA	TGTGCCAGCAGCTTATCGGGATTTAACACCGGGGAGCTGTTTTTT	CASSLSGFNTGELFF
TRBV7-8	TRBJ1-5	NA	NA	TGTGCCAGCAGCTTAGATTCAGGGGCGAGGAGCAATCAGCCCCAGCATTTT	CASSLDSGARSNQPQHF
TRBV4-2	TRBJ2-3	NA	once	TGTGCCAGCAGCCAAGACTGGGTAGGGGGGCAGTATTTT	CASSQDWVGGQYF
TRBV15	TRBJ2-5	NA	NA	TGTGCCACCAGCAGAGGAGGTGGGCGGGCCTTTATGGAGACCCAGTACTTC	CATSRGGGRAFMETQYF